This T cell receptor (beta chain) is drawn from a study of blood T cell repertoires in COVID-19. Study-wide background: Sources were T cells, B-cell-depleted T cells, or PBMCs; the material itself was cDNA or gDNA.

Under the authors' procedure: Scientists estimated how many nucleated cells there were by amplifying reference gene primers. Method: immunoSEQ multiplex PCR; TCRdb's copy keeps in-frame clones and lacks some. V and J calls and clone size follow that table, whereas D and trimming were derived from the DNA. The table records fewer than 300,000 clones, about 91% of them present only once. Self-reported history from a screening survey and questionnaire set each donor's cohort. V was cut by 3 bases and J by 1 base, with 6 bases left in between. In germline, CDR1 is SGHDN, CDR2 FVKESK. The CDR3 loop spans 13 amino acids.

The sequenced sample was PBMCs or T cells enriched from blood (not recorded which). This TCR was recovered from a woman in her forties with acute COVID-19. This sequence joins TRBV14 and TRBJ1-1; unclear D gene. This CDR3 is CASSHQQNTEAFF. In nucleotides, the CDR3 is TGTGCCAGCAGCCACCAACAGAACACTGAAGCTTTCTTT.